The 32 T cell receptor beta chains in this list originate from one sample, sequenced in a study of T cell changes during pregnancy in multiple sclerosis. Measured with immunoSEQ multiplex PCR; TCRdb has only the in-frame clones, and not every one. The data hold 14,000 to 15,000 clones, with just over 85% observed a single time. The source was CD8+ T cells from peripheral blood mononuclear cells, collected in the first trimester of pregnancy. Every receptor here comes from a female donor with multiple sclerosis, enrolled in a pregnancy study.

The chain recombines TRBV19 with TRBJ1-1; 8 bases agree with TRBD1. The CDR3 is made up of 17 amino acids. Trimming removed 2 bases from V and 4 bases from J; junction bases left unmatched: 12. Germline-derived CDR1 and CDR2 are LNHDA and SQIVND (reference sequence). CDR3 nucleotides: TGTGCCAGTAGTATACCAAAAAACAGGGGGGTCGGCACTGAAGCTTTCTTT. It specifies CASSIPKNRGVGTEAFF.

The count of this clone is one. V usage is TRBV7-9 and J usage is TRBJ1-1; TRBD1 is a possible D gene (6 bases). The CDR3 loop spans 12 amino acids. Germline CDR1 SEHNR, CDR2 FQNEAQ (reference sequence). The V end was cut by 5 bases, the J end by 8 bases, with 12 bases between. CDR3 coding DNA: TGTGCCAGCAGCCCTGGGGGCTCAGAAGCTTTCTTT. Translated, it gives CASSPGGSEAFF.

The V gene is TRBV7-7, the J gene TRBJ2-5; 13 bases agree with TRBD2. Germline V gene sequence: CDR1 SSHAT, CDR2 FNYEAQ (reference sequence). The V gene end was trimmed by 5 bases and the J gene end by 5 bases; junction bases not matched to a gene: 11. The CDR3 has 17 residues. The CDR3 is CASSKTSGRLIGETQYF. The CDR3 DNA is TGTGCCAGCAGCAAGACTAGCGGGAGGCTCATCGGGGAGACCCAGTACTTC.

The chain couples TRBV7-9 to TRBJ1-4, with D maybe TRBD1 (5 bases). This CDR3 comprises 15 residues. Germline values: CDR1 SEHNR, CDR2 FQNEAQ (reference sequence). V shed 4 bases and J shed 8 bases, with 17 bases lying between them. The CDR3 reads CASSSSGQGGEKLFF. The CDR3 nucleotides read TGTGCCAGCAGCTCCTCGGGCCAGGGAGGCGAAAAACTGTTTTTT.

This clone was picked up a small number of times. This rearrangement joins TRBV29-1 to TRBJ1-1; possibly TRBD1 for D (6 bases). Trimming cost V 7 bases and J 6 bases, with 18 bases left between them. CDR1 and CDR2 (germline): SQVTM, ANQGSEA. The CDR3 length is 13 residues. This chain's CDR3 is CSDYRVTGPEAFF. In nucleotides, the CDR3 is TGCAGCGATTACAGGGTTACCGGTCCTGAAGCTTTCTTT.

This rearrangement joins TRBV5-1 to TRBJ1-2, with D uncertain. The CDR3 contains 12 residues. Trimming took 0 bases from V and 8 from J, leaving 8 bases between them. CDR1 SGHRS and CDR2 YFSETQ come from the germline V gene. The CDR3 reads CASSLGTAGYTF. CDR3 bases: TGCGCCAGCAGCTTGGGGACTGCGGGCTACACCTTC.

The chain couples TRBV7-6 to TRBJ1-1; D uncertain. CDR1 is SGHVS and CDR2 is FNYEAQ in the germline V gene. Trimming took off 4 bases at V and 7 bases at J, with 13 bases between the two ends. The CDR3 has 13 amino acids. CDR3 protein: CASSSESYDEAFF. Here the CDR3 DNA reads TGTGCCAGCAGCTCAGAATCATATGATGAAGCTTTCTTT.

This chain's CDR3 is CASSAAGNTEAFF. The DNA for the CDR3 is TGTGCCAGTTCGGCGGCCGGGAACACTGAAGCTTTCTTT. The rearrangement links TRBV19 to TRBJ1-1, with D unresolved. Germline V gene data show CDR1 as LNHDA and CDR2 as SQIVND (reference sequence). This CDR3 has 13 amino acids. V was shortened by 8 bases and J by 1 base, with 11 bases between the two germline ends.

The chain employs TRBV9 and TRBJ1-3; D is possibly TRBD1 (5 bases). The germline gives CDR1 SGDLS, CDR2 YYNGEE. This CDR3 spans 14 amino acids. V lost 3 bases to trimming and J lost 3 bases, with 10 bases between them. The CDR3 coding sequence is TGTGCCAGCAGCGCAGCGGGGGTTGGAAACACCATATATTTT. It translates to CASSAAGVGNTIYF. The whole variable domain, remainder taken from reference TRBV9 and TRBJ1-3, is DSGVTQTPKHLITATGQRVTLRCSPRSGDLSVYWYQQSLDQGLQFLIQYYNGEERAKGNILERFSAQQFPDLHSELNLSSLELGDSALYFCASSAAGVGNTIYFGEGSWLTVV.

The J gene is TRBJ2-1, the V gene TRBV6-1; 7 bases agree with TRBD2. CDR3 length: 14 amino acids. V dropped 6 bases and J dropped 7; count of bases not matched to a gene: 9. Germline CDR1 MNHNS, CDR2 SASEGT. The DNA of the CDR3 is TGTGCCAGCAGAGCGGGACCCGGAGGGAATGAGCAGTTCTTC. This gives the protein CASRAGPGGNEQFF.

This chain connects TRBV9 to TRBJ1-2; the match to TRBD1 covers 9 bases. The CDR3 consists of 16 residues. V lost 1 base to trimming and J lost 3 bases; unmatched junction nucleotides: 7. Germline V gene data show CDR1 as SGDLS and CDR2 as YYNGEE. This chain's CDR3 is CASSVTRTGEHYGYTF. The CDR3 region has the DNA TGTGCCAGCAGCGTAACCCGGACAGGGGAACACTATGGCTACACCTTC.

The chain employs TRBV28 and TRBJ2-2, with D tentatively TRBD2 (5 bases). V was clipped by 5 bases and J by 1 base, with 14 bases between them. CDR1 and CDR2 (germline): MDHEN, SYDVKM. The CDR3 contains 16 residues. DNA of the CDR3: TGTGCCAGCAGTCCAGCGGCGAGAGGGAACACCGGGGAGCTGTTTTTT. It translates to CASSPAARGNTGELFF.

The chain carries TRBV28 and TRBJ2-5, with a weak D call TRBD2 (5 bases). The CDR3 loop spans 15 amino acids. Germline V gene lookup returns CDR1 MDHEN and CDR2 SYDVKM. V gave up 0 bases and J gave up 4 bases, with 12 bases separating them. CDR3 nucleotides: TGTGCCAGCAGTTTATGGAAGGGTGCGGGAGAGACCCAGTACTTC. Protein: CASSLWKGAGETQYF.

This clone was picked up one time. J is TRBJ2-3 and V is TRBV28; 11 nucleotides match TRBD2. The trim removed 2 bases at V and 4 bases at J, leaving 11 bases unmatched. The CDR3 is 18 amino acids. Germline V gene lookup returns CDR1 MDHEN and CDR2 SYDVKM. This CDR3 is CASSLTPSSGRFSDTQYF. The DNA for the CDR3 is TGTGCCAGCAGTTTAACACCCTCTAGCGGGAGGTTCTCAGATACGCAGTATTTT.

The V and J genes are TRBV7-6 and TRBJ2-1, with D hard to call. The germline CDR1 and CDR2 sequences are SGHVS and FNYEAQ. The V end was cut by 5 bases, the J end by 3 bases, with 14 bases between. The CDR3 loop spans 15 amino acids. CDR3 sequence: CASSPYESDYNEQFF. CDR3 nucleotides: TGTGCCAGCAGCCCCTACGAAAGTGACTACAATGAGCAGTTCTTC.

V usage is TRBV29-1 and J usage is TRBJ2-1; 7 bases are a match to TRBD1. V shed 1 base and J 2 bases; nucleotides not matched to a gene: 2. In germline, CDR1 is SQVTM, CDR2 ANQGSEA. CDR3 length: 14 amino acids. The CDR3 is CSVEGRGTYNEQFF. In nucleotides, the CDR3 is TGCAGCGTTGAAGGCAGGGGGACCTACAATGAGCAGTTCTTC.

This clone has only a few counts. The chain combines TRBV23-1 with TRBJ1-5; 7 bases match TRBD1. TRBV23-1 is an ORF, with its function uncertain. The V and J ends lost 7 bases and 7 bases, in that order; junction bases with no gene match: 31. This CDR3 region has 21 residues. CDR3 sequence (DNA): TGCGCCAGCACCCAGTCGGTAGACAGGGTCCGCGCCAGGCTTAGCGAGCAGCCCCAGCATTTT. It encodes CASTQSVDRVRARLSEQPQHF.

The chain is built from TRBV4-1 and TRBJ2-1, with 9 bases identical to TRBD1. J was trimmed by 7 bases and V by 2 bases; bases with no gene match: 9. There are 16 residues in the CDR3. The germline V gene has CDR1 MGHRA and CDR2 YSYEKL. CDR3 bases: TGCGCCAGCAGCCAACTGGGACAGGGAGTAGGTAATGAGCAGTTCTTC. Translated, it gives CASSQLGQGVGNEQFF.

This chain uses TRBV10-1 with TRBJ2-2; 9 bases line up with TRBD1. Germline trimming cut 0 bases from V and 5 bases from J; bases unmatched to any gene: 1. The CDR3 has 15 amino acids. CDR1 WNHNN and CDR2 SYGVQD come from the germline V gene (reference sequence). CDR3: CASSESGTGTGELFF. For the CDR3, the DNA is TGCGCCAGCAGTGAGTCGGGGACAGGGACCGGGGAGCTGTTTTTT.

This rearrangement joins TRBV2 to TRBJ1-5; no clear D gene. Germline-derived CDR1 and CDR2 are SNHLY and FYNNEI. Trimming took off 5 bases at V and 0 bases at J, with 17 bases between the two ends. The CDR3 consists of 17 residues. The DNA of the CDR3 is TGTGCCAGCAGTCCATGGTCCGGGAGTTATAGCAATCAGCCCCAGCATTTT. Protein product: CASSPWSGSYSNQPQHF.

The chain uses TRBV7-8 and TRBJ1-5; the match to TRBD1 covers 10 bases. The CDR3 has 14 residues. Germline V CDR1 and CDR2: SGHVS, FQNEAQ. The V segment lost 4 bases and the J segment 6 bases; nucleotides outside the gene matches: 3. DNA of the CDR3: TGTGCCAGCAGCTCGACAGGGGGCGTTCAGCCCCAGCATTTT. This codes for CASSSTGGVQPQHF.

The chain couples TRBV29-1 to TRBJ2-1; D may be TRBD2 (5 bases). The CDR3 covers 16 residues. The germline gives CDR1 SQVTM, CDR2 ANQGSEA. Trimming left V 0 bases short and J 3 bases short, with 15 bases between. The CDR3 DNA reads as TGCAGCGTTGAAGATCGTTATTCGGGGTACTACAATGAGCAGTTCTTC. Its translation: CSVEDRYSGYYNEQFF.

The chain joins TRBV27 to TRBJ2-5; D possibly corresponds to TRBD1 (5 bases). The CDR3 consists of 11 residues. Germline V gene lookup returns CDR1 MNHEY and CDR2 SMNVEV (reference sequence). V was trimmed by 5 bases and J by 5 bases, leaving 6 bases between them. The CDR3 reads CASSQGETQYF. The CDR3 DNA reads TGTGCCAGCAGTCAGGGTGAGACCCAGTACTTC.

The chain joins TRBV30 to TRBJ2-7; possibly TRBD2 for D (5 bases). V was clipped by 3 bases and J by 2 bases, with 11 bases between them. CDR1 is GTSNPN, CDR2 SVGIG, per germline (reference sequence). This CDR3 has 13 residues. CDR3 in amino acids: CAWRDGITYEQYF. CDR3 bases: TGTGCCTGGAGAGACGGGATAACCTACGAGCAGTACTTC.

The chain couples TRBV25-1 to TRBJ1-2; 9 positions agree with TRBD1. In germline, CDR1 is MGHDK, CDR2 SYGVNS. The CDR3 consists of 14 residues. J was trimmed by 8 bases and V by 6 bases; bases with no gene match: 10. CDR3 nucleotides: TGTGCCAGCAGCCGGACAGGGGAAGTGCAGGGCTACACCTTC. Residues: CASSRTGEVQGYTF.

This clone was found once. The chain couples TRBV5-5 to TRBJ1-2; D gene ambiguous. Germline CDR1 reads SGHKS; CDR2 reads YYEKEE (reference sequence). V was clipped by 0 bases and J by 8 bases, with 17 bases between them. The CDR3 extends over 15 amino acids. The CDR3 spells CASSLGSGAFEGYTF. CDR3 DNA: TGTGCCAGCAGCTTGGGCTCGGGAGCCTTTGAGGGCTACACCTTC.

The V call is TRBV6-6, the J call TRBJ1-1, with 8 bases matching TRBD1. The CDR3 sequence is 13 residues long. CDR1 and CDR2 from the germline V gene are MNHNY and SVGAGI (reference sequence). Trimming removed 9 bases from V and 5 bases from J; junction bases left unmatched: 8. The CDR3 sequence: CASSQGVGTEAFF. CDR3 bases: TGTGCCAGTTCACAGGGGGTTGGGACTGAAGCTTTCTTT.

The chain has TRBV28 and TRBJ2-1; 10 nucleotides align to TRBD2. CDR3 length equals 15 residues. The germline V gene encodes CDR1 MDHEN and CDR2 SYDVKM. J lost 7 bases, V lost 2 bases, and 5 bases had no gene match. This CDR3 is CASSLGLAGANEQFF. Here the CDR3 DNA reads TGTGCCAGCAGTTTAGGGCTAGCGGGAGCAAATGAGCAGTTCTTC.

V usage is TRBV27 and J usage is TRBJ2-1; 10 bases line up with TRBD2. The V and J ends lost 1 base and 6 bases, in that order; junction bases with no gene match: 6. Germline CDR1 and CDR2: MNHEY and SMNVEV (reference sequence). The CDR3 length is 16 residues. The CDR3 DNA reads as TGTGCCAGCAGTTTATATGGGACTAGCGTTGGCAATGAGCAGTTCTTC. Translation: CASSLYGTSVGNEQFF.

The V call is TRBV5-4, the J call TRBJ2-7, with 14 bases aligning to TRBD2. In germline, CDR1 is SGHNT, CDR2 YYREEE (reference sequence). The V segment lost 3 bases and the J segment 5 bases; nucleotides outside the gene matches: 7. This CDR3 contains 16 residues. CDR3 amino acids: CASSSRGTSGGHEQYF. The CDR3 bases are TGTGCCAGCAGCTCCCGCGGGACTAGCGGGGGTCACGAGCAGTACTTC.

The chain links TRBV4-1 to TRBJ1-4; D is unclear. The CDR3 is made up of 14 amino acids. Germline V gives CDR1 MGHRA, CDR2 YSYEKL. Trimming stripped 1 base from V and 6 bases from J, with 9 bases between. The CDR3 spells CASSQANVDEKLFF. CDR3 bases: TGCGCCAGCAGCCAAGCAAATGTAGATGAAAAACTGTTTTTT.

CDR3 sequence: CASSHGTANEQFF. DNA of the CDR3: TGTGCCAGCAGCCATGGGACTGCTAATGAGCAGTTCTTC. The chain employs TRBV7-3 and TRBJ2-1; D is possibly TRBD2 (6 bases). The V gene lost 5 bases and the J gene lost 7 bases, with 12 bases spanning the gap. Germline-derived CDR1 and CDR2 are SGHTA and FQGTGA. The CDR3 covers 13 residues. The whole variable domain, remainder taken from reference TRBV7-3 and TRBJ2-1, is GAGVSQTPSNKVTEKGKYVELRCDPISGHTALYWYRQSLGQGPEFLIYFQGTGAADDSGLPNDRFFAVRPEGSVSTLKIQRTERGDSAVYLCASSHGTANEQFFGPGTRLTVL.